These 13 T cell receptor beta chains were sequenced from one sample in a study of blood T cell repertoires in COVID-19. Measured with immunoSEQ multiplex PCR; TCRdb has only the in-frame clones, and not every one. This table holds 200,000 or so clones, about 80% found once. Sequenced input: PBMCs or T cells enriched from blood (not recorded which). These receptors all stem from a woman between 35 and 50 years old with acute COVID-19.

The rearrangement uses TRBV5-3 and TRBJ2-7; the D gene is possibly TRBD2 (7 bases). TRBV5-3 is placed among ORFs of uncertain function. Deletions cut 10 bases from V and 0 bases from J, with 17 bases between. This CDR3 region has 14 residues. The chain's CDR3 is CADPPRGASYEQYF. CDR3 DNA: TGTGCCGACCCCCCCCGGGGGGCCTCCTACGAGCAGTACTTC.

This sequence joins TRBV19 and TRBJ2-5; TRBD1 matches 7 bases. The germline gives CDR1 LNHDA, CDR2 SQIVND (reference sequence). The trim removed 6 bases at V and 1 base at J, leaving 8 bases unmatched. This CDR3 contains 15 residues. CDR3 sequence reads: CASRATGRGQETQYF. The CDR3 region has the DNA TGTGCCAGTAGGGCGACAGGGCGAGGCCAAGAGACCCAGTACTTC.

This chain joins TRBV6-1 and TRBJ1-2; D might be TRBD1 (6 bases). The germline CDR1 and CDR2 sequences are MNHNS and SASEGT. The CDR3 is 15 residues long. V was trimmed by 0 bases and J by 6 bases, leaving 14 bases between them. In DNA, the CDR3 is TGTGCCAGCAGTGAAGCGCTTCAGGGGTTGAATGGCTACACCTTC. Its translation is CASSEALQGLNGYTF.

The V call is TRBV15, the J call TRBJ2-1, with 8 bases fitting TRBD2. Losses at the gene ends were 5 bases for V and 6 bases for J; bases not matched to a gene: 12. The CDR3 runs to 16 residues. In germline, CDR1 is LNHNV, CDR2 YYDKDF (reference sequence). The CDR3 sequence: CATSHHGRALLNEQFF. CDR3 sequence (DNA): TGTGCCACCAGCCACCACGGGAGGGCCTTGCTCAATGAGCAGTTCTTC.

The V gene is TRBV2, the J gene TRBJ1-2; a weak D match, TRBD1 (5 bases). Trimming removed 3 bases from V and 8 bases from J, with 7 bases in between. Germline CDR1 is SNHLY and CDR2 is FYNNEI. This CDR3 comprises 11 residues. The CDR3 reads CASSDGGGYTF. The DNA of the CDR3 is TGTGCCAGCAGTGATGGGGGGGGCTACACCTTC.

The chain is built from TRBV15 and TRBJ1-5; possibly TRBD1 for D (6 bases). CDR3 size: 16 residues. Trimming shortened V by 0 bases and J by 5 bases, and 14 bases separated the two germline ends. Germline V gene data show CDR1 as LNHNV and CDR2 as YYDKDF (reference sequence). The chain's CDR3 is CATSRDGGEDYQPQHF. The CDR3 DNA follows: TGTGCCACCAGCAGAGATGGGGGCGAGGATTATCAGCCCCAGCATTTT.

This sequence joins TRBV5-1 and TRBJ1-3, with a tentative D call TRBD1 (6 bases). The CDR3 sequence is 15 residues long. The germline gives CDR1 SGHRS, CDR2 YFSETQ. V lost 0 bases and J lost 4, with 11 bases in between. In DNA form, the CDR3 reads TGCGCCAGCAGCTTGGCCTGGGGGGGCGGAAACACCATATATTTT. As protein: CASSLAWGGGNTIYF. The variable domain in full, completed from reference TRBV5-1 and TRBJ1-3, reads KAGVTQTPRYLIKTRGQQVTLSCSPISGHRSVSWYQQTPGQGLQFLFEYFSETQRNKGNFPGRFSGRQFSNSRSEMNVSTLELGDSALYLCASSLAWGGGNTIYFGEGSWLTVV.

The count of this clone is one. J is TRBJ1-4 and V is TRBV18; TRBD1 agrees at 9 bases. This CDR3 is built from 15 residues. Per the germline V gene, CDR1 is KGHSH and CDR2 is LQKENI. Losses at the gene ends were 3 bases for V and 7 bases for J; bases not matched to a gene: 6. The CDR3 protein is CASSPGQGPTEKLFF. The DNA for the CDR3 is TGTGCCAGCTCACCGGGACAGGGCCCGACTGAAAAACTGTTTTTT.

The chain links TRBV2 to TRBJ1-5; TRBD1 matches 7 bases. This CDR3 has 15 residues. Trimming cost V 6 bases and J 4 bases; bases outside gene matches: 9. Germline V gene sequence: CDR1 SNHLY, CDR2 FYNNEI. The CDR3 DNA reads as TGTGCCAGCAGGCCCGACAGGGTTGGAAATCAGCCCCAGCATTTT. Protein product: CASRPDRVGNQPQHF.

The rearrangement uses TRBV6-1 and TRBJ1-1; 7 bases align to TRBD1. V shed 3 bases, J shed 4 bases, and the junction held 5 bases outside the gene matches. Germline CDR1 MNHNS, CDR2 SASEGT. The CDR3 runs 14 residues. The CDR3 region is CASSETQGFTEAFF. In DNA form, the CDR3 reads TGTGCCAGCAGTGAGACACAGGGGTTCACTGAAGCTTTCTTT.

The gene calls are TRBV4-1 and TRBJ2-7; 10 bases line up with TRBD2. With 4 bases clipped from V and 2 bases from J, the junction kept 5 bases outside the gene matches. The CDR3 sequence is 15 residues long. CDR1 is MGHRA and CDR2 is YSYEKL in the germline V gene. CDR3 DNA sequence: TGCGCCAGCAGCCCCCAGCGGGAGGGTCCCTACGAGCAGTACTTC. It translates to CASSPQREGPYEQYF.

CDR3 coding DNA: TGTGCCAGCAGCCAGATGGGGCAGGGGCCGGGCAATGAGCAGTTCTTC. Amino acids: CASSQMGQGPGNEQFF. The genes are TRBV3-1 (or the pseudogene TRBV3-2) and TRBJ2-1, with a weak D call TRBD1 (6 bases). The V end was cut by 3 bases, the J end by 6 bases, with 18 bases between. The CDR3 is 16 residues long. Germline CDR1 reads LGHDT; CDR2 reads YNNKEL (reference sequence).

The V call is TRBV6-5, the J call TRBJ2-7; the D gene is possibly TRBD1 (6 bases). Per the germline V gene, CDR1 is MNHEY and CDR2 is SVGAGI. V dropped 6 bases and J dropped 0 bases, with 12 bases sitting between them. This CDR3 region has 14 residues. The CDR3 loop is CASSGQISSYEQYF. DNA of the CDR3: TGTGCCAGCAGCGGACAGATCAGCTCCTACGAGCAGTACTTC.